Following are 26 T cell receptor beta chains from one sample sequenced in a study of T cell responses to AZD1222 COVID-19 vaccine. Profiled with immunoSEQ multiplex PCR; TCRdb holds only in-frame clones, not every one. Here the sample spans roughly 140,000 clones, roughly 90% being singletons. Sequenced material: peripheral blood, taken on day 0 of AZD1222 vaccination. The source is an adult in good health.

The chain couples TRBV5-5 to TRBJ1-5; D is perhaps TRBD1 (5 bases). This CDR3 spans 16 amino acids. V gave up 0 bases and J gave up 5 bases, with 15 bases separating them. Germline loops: CDR1 SGHKS, CDR2 YYEKEE (reference sequence). CDR3 sequence reads: CASSLGGNTPHQPQHF. The DNA for the CDR3 is TGTGCCAGCAGCTTGGGGGGGAACACACCCCATCAGCCCCAGCATTTT.

The chain employs TRBV28 and TRBJ1-5; no clear D gene. V lost 9 bases to trimming and J lost 4 bases, with 10 bases between them. Germline CDR1 MDHEN, CDR2 SYDVKM. This CDR3 spans 12 amino acids. The CDR3 reads CASTGLNQPQHF. DNA of the CDR3: TGTGCCAGTACTGGGCTGAATCAGCCCCAGCATTTT.

The V gene is TRBV12-3 or TRBV12-4, the J gene TRBJ1-5; D gene uncertain. CDR3 length equals 13 residues. The V and J ends lost 5 bases and 2 bases respectively, with 7 bases between them. The CDR3 sequence is CASSNSGNQPQHF. The CDR3 nucleotides read TGTGCCAGCAGTAATTCGGGCAATCAGCCCCAGCATTTT.

This rearrangement joins TRBV10-3 to TRBJ1-2; D is ambiguous. The V gene lost 4 bases and the J gene lost 0 bases, with 12 bases spanning the gap. This CDR3 contains 15 residues. Germline assignment: CDR1 ENHRY and CDR2 SYGVKD. The CDR3 nucleotides read TGTGCCATCAGTGGTGAAGCTACATCTAACTATGGCTACACCTTC. Translated: CAISGEATSNYGYTF.

This chain connects TRBV28 to TRBJ2-7; no definite D call. There are 15 residues in the CDR3. Germline V lookup: CDR1 MDHEN, CDR2 SYDVKM. V lost 5 bases, J lost 2 bases, and 16 bases lay in between. The CDR3 protein is CASSPRRFETYEQYF. The CDR3 nucleotides are TGTGCCAGCAGTCCAAGGCGGTTTGAGACCTACGAGCAGTACTTC.

This rearrangement joins TRBV10-3 to TRBJ1-1, with 9 bases aligning to TRBD1. With V trimmed by 6 bases and J by 3 bases, 5 bases remained unmatched. Germline assignment: CDR1 ENHRY and CDR2 SYGVKD. The CDR3 is made up of 14 amino acids. CDR3 protein: CAIRSDRGYTEAFF. CDR3 nucleotides: TGTGCCATCAGATCGGACAGGGGATACACTGAAGCTTTCTTT.

The gene calls are TRBV11-2 and TRBJ2-7, with D unresolved. The CDR3 is made up of 12 amino acids. V was pared by 1 base and J by 5 bases, with 6 bases between. The V gene's germline CDR1 is SGHAT and CDR2 FQNNGV. Written as DNA, the CDR3 is TGTGCCAGCAGCTTAGGAGAACACGAGCAGTACTTC. Translated: CASSLGEHEQYF.

The rearrangement links TRBV6-2 or TRBV6-3 to TRBJ2-5; 12 bases line up with TRBD2. V was clipped by 2 bases and J by 4 bases; unmatched bases: 14. The CDR3 is 19 amino acids. Germline lookup yields CDR1 MNHEY and CDR2 SVGEGT. CDR3 region: CASSYDLWRGLAGRETQYF. CDR3 DNA: TGTGCCAGCAGTTACGATCTGTGGCGTGGACTAGCGGGAAGAGAGACCCAGTACTTC.

The J gene is TRBJ1-2, the V gene TRBV7-9; TRBD1 matches 7 bases. Germline trimming cut 7 bases from V and 7 bases from J; bases unmatched to any gene: 3. The CDR3 runs 11 residues. Germline V gene data show CDR1 as SEHNR and CDR2 as FQNEAQ (reference sequence). The DNA for the CDR3 is TGTGCCAGCAAGGGGACAGTTGGCTACACCTTC. It specifies CASKGTVGYTF. The complete variable domain, with remaining parts taken from reference TRBV7-9 and TRBJ1-2, reads DTGVSQNPRHKITKRGQNVTFRCDPISEHNRLYWYRQTLGQGPEFLTYFQNEAQLEKSRLLSDRFSAERPKGSFSTLEIQRTEQGDSAMYLCASKGTVGYTFGSGTRLTVV.

The V call is TRBV19, the J call TRBJ2-7; 8 bases align to TRBD1. V shed 4 bases and J 4 bases; nucleotides not matched to a gene: 6. The germline gives CDR1 LNHDA, CDR2 SQIVND (reference sequence). CDR3 length: 14 residues. For the CDR3, the DNA is TGTGCCAGTAGTACTTCAGGGGGCGCGTACGAGCAGTACTTC. Its translation: CASSTSGGAYEQYF.

The chain has TRBV7-2 and TRBJ2-2; D gene unclear. CDR3 size: 15 residues. Germline V gives CDR1 SGHTA, CDR2 FQGNSA. V dropped 2 bases and J dropped 7 bases, with 14 bases sitting between them. CDR3 in amino acids: CASSLKGQRSGELFF. CDR3 in DNA: TGTGCCAGCAGCTTAAAAGGGCAAAGGAGCGGGGAGCTGTTTTTT.

This chain uses TRBV7-2 with TRBJ1-2, with 10 bases aligning to TRBD1. The trim removed 1 base at V and 7 bases at J, leaving 0 bases unmatched. Germline V gives CDR1 SGHTA, CDR2 FQGNSA. This CDR3 is built from 13 residues. CDR3 DNA sequence: TGTGCCAGCAGCTTAGGGACAGGGGGTGGCTACACCTTC. Its protein is CASSLGTGGGYTF.

The chain recombines TRBV28 with TRBJ2-7, with D hard to call. Trimming took 8 bases from V and 0 from J, leaving 8 bases between them. The CDR3 is 12 residues long. Per the germline V gene, CDR1 is MDHEN and CDR2 is SYDVKM. The CDR3 protein is CASYRYSYEQYF. The CDR3 coding sequence is TGTGCCAGCTACAGATACTCCTACGAGCAGTACTTC.

The chain recombines TRBV10-3 with TRBJ2-7; TRBD1 is a possible D gene (6 bases). CDR1 and CDR2 (germline): ENHRY, SYGVKD. This CDR3 is built from 13 residues. V lost 8 bases and J 2 bases, leaving 13 bases between the germline ends. CDR3 sequence reads: CAIRDTLPYEQYF. DNA of the CDR3: TGTGCCATCCGGGACACACTTCCCTACGAGCAGTACTTC.

The chain uses TRBV28 and TRBJ1-1; no reliable D call. The CDR3 contains 12 residues. Trimming pared 2 bases from V and 5 bases from J, leaving 6 bases between. Germline assignment: CDR1 MDHEN and CDR2 SYDVKM. This chain's CDR3 is CASSLDTTEAFF. In DNA, the CDR3 is TGTGCCAGCAGTTTAGATACGACTGAAGCTTTCTTT.

The chain combines TRBV28 with TRBJ1-2; maybe TRBD1 (5 bases). The CDR3 consists of 13 residues. V lost 1 base and J 8 bases, leaving 11 bases between the germline ends. Germline CDR1 MDHEN, CDR2 SYDVKM. The CDR3 spells CASSLYPGGGYTF. CDR3 DNA sequence: TGTGCCAGCAGTTTATACCCGGGGGGGGGCTACACCTTC.

V usage is TRBV7-2 and J usage is TRBJ2-7; D uncertain. The germline V gene has CDR1 SGHTA and CDR2 FQGNSA. CDR3 length: 11 residues. With 3 bases removed from V and 4 bases from J, the gap between germline ends came to 4 bases. The CDR3 sequence is CASSFAYEQYF. For the CDR3, the DNA is TGTGCCAGCAGCTTCGCTTACGAGCAGTACTTC. The variable domain in full, completed from reference TRBV7-2 and TRBJ2-7, reads GAGVSQSPSNKVTEKGKDVELRCDPISGHTALYWYRQSLGQGLEFLIYFQGNSAPDKSGLPSDRFSAERTGGSVSTLTIQRTQQEDSAVYLCASSFAYEQYFGPGTRLTVT.

The chain is built from TRBV27 and TRBJ2-7, with D tentatively TRBD1 or TRBD2 (5 bases each). Germline-derived CDR1 and CDR2 are MNHEY and SMNVEV (reference sequence). Trimming removed 2 bases from V and 3 bases from J, with 14 bases in between. The CDR3 is made up of 15 amino acids. CDR3 in DNA: TGTGCCAGCAGTTTAGGGGGAGTTTTCAGCTACGAGCAGTACTTC. Translating it yields CASSLGGVFSYEQYF.

The table lists this clone with a few counts. The rearrangement joins TRBV7-3 to TRBJ2-2; 9 nucleotides match TRBD2. CDR1 SGHTA and CDR2 FQGTGA come from the germline V gene. Trimming took 5 bases from V and 4 from J; bases not matched to a gene: 2. This CDR3 has 14 residues. The CDR3 spells CASSTTSGTGELFF. The DNA of the CDR3 is TGTGCCAGCAGCACGACTAGCGGCACCGGGGAGCTGTTTTTT. Full variable domain (rest looked up from reference TRBV7-3 and TRBJ2-2): GAGVSQTPSNKVTEKGKYVELRCDPISGHTALYWYRQSLGQGPEFLIYFQGTGAADDSGLPNDRFFAVRPEGSVSTLKIQRTERGDSAVYLCASSTTSGTGELFFGEGSRLTVL.

The chain has TRBV6-5 and TRBJ2-7; TRBD2 is a possible D gene (5 bases). Per the germline V gene, CDR1 is MNHEY and CDR2 is SVGAGI. This CDR3 has 13 residues. V was cut by 8 bases and J by 3 bases, with 14 bases left in between. The CDR3 nucleotides are TGTGCCAGCCGGGGTAATTTCCGCTACGAGCAGTACTTC. Its protein is CASRGNFRYEQYF.

The CDR3 nucleotides are TGTGCCAGCAGCTTGGCGGACAGCGCTTTCTATGGCTACACCTTC. Amino acid sequence: CASSLADSAFYGYTF. The chain combines TRBV5-4 with TRBJ1-2; D is possibly TRBD1 (6 bases). Trimming shortened V by 0 bases and J by 4 bases, and 13 bases separated the two germline ends. The CDR3 loop spans 15 amino acids. From germline, CDR1 is SGHNT and CDR2 YYREEE (reference sequence).

The chain links TRBV5-1 to TRBJ1-4; TRBD1 aligns across 7 bases. The CDR3 runs 14 residues. Per germline, CDR1 SGHRS and CDR2 YFSETQ. V lost 6 bases to trimming and J lost 7 bases; unmatched junction nucleotides: 9. The CDR3 nucleotides are TGCGCCAGCACCCTGACAGGGTTGGGTGAAAAACTGTTTTTT. This sequence encodes CASTLTGLGEKLFF.

This clone showed up just once. The V call is TRBV5-1, the J call TRBJ2-7, with TRBD2 matching 14 bases. V shed 4 bases and J 8 bases; nucleotides not matched to a gene: 8. Germline CDR1 SGHRS, CDR2 YFSETQ. The CDR3 spans 15 residues. The CDR3 sequence is CASSAPGLAGVKQYF. In DNA form, the CDR3 reads TGCGCCAGCAGCGCGCCGGGACTAGCGGGAGTGAAGCAGTACTTC.

V and J are TRBV28 and TRBJ1-4, with 10 bases lining up with TRBD1. CDR3 size: 16 residues. Germline V lookup: CDR1 MDHEN, CDR2 SYDVKM. V lost 4 bases, J lost 7 bases, and 9 bases stayed unmatched. CDR3 protein: CASSSPPGQGSEKLFF. The CDR3 DNA follows: TGTGCCAGCAGTTCACCTCCGGGACAGGGGTCTGAAAAACTGTTTTTT.

The chain couples TRBV5-1 to TRBJ1-4; possible D gene TRBD1, 5 bases. Germline CDR1 is SGHRS and CDR2 is YFSETQ. V was clipped by 4 bases and J by 6 bases, with 13 bases between them. The CDR3 sequence is 14 residues long. This chain's CDR3 is CASSPSGEDEKLFF. The CDR3, as DNA: TGCGCCAGCAGCCCCTCGGGGGAAGATGAAAAACTGTTTTTT.

This chain uses TRBV11-1 with TRBJ2-7; 9 bases align to TRBD2. This CDR3 spans 16 amino acids. Trimming took 1 base from V and 2 from J; bases not matched to a gene: 6. CDR1 is SGHAT and CDR2 is FQDESV in the germline V gene (reference sequence). CDR3 bases: TGTGCCAGCAGCTTAGAGGTAGCGGGAGCGACCTACGAGCAGTACTTC. Its translation: CASSLEVAGATYEQYF. Full variable domain (outside the CDR3, taken from reference TRBV11-1 and TRBJ2-7): EAEVAQSPRYKITEKSQAVAFWCDPISGHATLYWYRQILGQGPELLVQFQDESVVDDSQLPKDRFSAERLKGVDSTLKIQPAELGDSAMYLCASSLEVAGATYEQYFGPGTRLTVT.